The clone carrying this T cell receptor beta chain was picked up a small number of times. Its antigen is currently unknown. The entry originates in a study of T cells after yellow fever vaccination. General study points: CD4 and CD8 compartments shared a small share of clonotypes.

TCRdb reanalysed the 5' RACE reads using MiXCR and keeps one entry per CDR3 protein. There are some 260,000 distinct CDR3 sequences in the sample; about 5% occur only once, and around 3.5% lies in the top ten. The V gene lost 4 bases and the J gene lost 7 bases, with 11 bases spanning the gap. Germline lookup yields CDR1 KGHSH and CDR2 LQKENI. The CDR3 extends over 13 amino acids. Source: CD4+ T cells sorted from PBMCs, taken on the day of the yellow fever booster vaccination. This clonotype was sampled from a man aged 18 to 30 who received the YFV17D yellow fever vaccine. V gene TRBV18 combines with J gene TRBJ1-5; D remains ambiguous. This CDR3 reads CASSLTQGQPQHF. The CDR3 DNA is TGTGCCAGCTCACTAACTCAAGGACAGCCCCAGCATTTT.